This T cell receptor beta chain comes out of a study of blood T cell repertoires in COVID-19. The overall study: PBMCs, B-cell-depleted T cells, or T cells were the source of the cDNA or gDNA that made up the material.

Original processing notes: Estimates of nucleated cell counts were drawn from the amplification of reference gene primers. Some clones are missing from TCRdb's copy, which holds only in-frame ones; the method was immunoSEQ multiplex PCR. Clone size and the V and J calls come from that table; the DNA yielded D and trimming. This table holds 200,000 to 250,000 clones, about 85% found once. Looked up from germline, CDR1 is SGDLS and CDR2 is YYNGEE. The CDR3 runs 14 residues. Germline trimming cut 4 bases from V and 9 bases from J; bases unmatched to any gene: 7. The source is a man aged 30 to 45 who had recovered from COVID-19. The chain carries TRBV9 and TRBJ2-1; 10 nucleotides agree with TRBD2. The source material was peripheral blood. CDR3 amino acids: CASSPPGLAIEQFF. The CDR3 nucleotides read TGTGCCAGCAGCCCCCCGGGACTAGCGATTGAGCAGTTCTTC.